This TCR beta chain was recovered during a study of blood T cell repertoires in COVID-19. Study details: There were acute and convalescent COVID-19 samples, and they came from the United States, Italy and Spain. PBMCs, B-cell-depleted T cells, or T cells provided the cDNA or gDNA that made up the material.

Authors' methods: By means of reference gene primer amplification, nucleated cell counts were estimated. Data came from immunoSEQ multiplex PCR; TCRdb stores just in-frame clones and leaves some out. The V and J calls and clone size come from that table; D and trimming were worked out from the DNA. The sample comprises some 240,000 clones, about 81% of which are singletons, and 9.5% to 15% rests with the top ten. The CDR3 is 15 residues long. Germline CDR1 reads SGHTS; CDR2 reads YDEGEE. The V segment lost 3 bases and the J segment 4 bases; nucleotides outside the gene matches: 6. The sample consisted of peripheral blood. This TCR came from a woman aged 55-70 years with active or convalescent COVID-19. The gene calls are TRBV5-8 and TRBJ2-1; 8 nucleotides match TRBD1. The CDR3, as DNA: TGTGCCAGCAGCTCGACAGGGGCACTTTACAATGAGCAGTTCTTC. Residues: CASSSTGALYNEQFF.